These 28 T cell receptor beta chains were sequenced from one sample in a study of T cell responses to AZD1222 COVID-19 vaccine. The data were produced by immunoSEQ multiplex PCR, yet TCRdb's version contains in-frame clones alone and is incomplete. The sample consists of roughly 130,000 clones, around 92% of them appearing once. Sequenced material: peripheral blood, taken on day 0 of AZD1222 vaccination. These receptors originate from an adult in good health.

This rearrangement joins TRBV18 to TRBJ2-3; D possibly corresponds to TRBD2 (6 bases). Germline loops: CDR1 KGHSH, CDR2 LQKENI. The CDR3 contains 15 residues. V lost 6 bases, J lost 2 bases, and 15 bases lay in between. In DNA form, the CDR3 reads TGTGCCAGCTCCTTTGGCGGGACCAACACAGATACGCAGTATTTT. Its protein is CASSFGGTNTDTQYF.

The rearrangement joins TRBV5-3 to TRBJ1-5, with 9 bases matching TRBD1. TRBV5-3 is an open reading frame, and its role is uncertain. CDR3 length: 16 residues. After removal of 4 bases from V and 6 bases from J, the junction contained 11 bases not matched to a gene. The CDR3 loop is CARSPPGQGAPQPQHF. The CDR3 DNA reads TGTGCCAGAAGCCCTCCGGGACAGGGAGCGCCTCAGCCCCAGCATTTT.

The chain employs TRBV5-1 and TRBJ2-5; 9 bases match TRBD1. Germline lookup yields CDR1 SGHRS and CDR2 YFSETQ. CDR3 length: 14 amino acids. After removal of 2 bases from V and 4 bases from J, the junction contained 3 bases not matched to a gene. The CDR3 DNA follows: TGCGCCAGCAGCTTAACAGGGGGCGGAGAGACCCAGTACTTC. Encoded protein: CASSLTGGGETQYF.

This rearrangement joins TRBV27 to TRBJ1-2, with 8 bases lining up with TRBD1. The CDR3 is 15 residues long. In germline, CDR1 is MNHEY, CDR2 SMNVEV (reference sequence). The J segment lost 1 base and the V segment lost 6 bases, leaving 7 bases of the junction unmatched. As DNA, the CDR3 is TGTGCCAGCAGACATGACAGGGGCGGTAACTATGGCTACACCTTC. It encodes CASRHDRGGNYGYTF.

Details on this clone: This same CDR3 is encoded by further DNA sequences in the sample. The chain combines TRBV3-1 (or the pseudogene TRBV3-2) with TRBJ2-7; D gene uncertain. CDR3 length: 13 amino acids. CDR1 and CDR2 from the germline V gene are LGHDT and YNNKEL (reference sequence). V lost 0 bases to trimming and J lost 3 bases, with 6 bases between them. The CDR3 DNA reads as TGTGCCAGCAGCCAAGACAGGTTCTACGAGCAGTACTTC. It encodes CASSQDRFYEQYF.

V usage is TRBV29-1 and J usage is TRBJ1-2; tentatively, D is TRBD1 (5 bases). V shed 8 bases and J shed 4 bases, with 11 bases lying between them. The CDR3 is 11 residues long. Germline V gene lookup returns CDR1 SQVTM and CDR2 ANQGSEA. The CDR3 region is CSTRVSYGYTF. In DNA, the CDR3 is TGCAGCACCAGGGTCAGCTATGGCTACACCTTC.

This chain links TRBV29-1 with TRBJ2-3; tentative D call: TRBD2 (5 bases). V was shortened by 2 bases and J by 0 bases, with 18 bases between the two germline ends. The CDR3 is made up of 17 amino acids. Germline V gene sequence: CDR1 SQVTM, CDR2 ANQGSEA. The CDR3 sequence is CSVEKGQRYASTDTQYF. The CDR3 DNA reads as TGCAGCGTTGAAAAGGGCCAGCGGTACGCTAGCACAGATACGCAGTATTTT.

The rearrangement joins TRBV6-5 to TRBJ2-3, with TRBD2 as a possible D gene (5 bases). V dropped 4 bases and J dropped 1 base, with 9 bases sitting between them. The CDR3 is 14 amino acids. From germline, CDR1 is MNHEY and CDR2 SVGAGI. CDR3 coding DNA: TGTGCCAGCAGTTGGACTGATCGCACAGATACGCAGTATTTT. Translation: CASSWTDRTDTQYF.

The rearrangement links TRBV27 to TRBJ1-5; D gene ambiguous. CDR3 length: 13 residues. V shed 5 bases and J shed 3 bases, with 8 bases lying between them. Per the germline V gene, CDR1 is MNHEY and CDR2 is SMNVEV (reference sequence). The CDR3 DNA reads TGTGCCAGCAGTCCCCTATCCAATCAGCCCCAGCATTTT. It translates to CASSPLSNQPQHF.

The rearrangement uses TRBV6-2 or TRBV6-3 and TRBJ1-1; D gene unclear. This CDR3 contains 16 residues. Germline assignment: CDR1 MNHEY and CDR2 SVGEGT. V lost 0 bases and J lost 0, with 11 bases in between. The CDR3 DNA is TGTGCCAGCAGTTACTCGGGTAGAGCTCTGAACACTGAAGCTTTCTTT. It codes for CASSYSGRALNTEAFF.

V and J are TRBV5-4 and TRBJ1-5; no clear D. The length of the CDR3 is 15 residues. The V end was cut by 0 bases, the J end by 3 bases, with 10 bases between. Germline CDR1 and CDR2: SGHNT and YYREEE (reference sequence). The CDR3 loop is CASSLGGQFNQPQHF. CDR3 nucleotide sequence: TGTGCCAGCAGCTTGGGCGGGCAGTTCAATCAGCCCCAGCATTTT.

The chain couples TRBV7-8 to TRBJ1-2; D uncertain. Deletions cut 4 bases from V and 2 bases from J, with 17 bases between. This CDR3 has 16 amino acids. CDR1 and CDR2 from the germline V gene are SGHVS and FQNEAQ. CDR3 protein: CASSSAGGSKNYGYTF. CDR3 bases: TGTGCCAGCAGCTCCGCGGGCGGGAGTAAAAACTATGGCTACACCTTC. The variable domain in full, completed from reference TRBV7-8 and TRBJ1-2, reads GAGVSQSPRYKVAKRGQDVALRCDPISGHVSLFWYQQALGQGPEFLTYFQNEAQLDKSGLPSDRFFAERPEGSVSTLKIQRTQQEDSAVYLCASSSAGGSKNYGYTFGSGTRLTVV.

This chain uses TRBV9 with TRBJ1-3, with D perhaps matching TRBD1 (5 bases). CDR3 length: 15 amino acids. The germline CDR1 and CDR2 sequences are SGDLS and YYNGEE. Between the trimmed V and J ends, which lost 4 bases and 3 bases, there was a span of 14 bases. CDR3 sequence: CASSPPGGGGNTIYF. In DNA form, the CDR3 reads TGTGCCAGCAGCCCTCCTGGTGGGGGTGGAAACACCATATATTTT.

In nucleotides, the CDR3 is TGTGCCAGCAGCCAAGGGTGGCAGGGTGCCTACAATGAGCAGTTCTTC. This translates into CASSQGWQGAYNEQFF. This sequence joins TRBV3-1 (or the pseudogene TRBV3-2) and TRBJ2-1; the D gene is possibly TRBD1 (5 bases). V was shortened by 1 base and J by 2 bases, with 12 bases between the two germline ends. Germline V gene lookup returns CDR1 LGHDT and CDR2 YNNKEL (reference sequence). The CDR3 loop spans 16 amino acids.

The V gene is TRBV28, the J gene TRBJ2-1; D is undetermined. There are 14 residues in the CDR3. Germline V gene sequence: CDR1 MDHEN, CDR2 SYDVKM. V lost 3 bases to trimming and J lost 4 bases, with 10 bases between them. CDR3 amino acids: CASSFPQMYNEQFF. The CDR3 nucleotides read TGTGCCAGCAGTTTTCCACAGATGTACAATGAGCAGTTCTTC.

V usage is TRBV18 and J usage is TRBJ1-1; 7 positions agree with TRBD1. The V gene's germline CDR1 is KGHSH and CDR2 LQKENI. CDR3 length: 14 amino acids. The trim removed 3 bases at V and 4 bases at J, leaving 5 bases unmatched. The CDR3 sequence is CASSPETGLTEAFF. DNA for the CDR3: TGTGCCAGCTCACCGGAGACAGGGCTCACTGAAGCTTTCTTT.

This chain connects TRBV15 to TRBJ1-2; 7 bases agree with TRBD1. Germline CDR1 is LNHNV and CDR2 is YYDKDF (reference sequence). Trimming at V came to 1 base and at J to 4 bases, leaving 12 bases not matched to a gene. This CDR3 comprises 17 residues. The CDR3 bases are TGTGCCACCAGCAGAGTCGAGGGGGCAGGGGAGGGCTATGGCTACACCTTC. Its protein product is CATSRVEGAGEGYGYTF.

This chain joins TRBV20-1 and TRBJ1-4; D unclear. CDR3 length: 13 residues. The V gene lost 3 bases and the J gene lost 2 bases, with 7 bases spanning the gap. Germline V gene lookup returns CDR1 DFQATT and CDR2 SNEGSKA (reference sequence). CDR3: CSASPGTNEKLFF. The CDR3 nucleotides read TGCAGTGCTAGTCCTGGGACTAATGAAAAACTGTTTTTT.

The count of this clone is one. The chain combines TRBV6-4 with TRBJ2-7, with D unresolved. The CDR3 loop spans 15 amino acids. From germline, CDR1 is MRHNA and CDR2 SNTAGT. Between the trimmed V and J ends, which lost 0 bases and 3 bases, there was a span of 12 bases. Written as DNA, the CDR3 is TGTGCCAGCAGTGACTCGACGGGCTCGGGCTACGAGCAGTACTTC. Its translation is CASSDSTGSGYEQYF.

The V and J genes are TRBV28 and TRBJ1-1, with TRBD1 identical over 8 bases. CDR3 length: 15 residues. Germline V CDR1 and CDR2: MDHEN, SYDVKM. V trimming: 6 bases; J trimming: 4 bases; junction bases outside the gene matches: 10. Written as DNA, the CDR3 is TGTGCCAGCAGCCCCAGGACAGGGAGGGCCACTGAAGCTTTCTTT. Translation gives CASSPRTGRATEAFF.

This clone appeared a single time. The CDR3 sequence: CSASPALASNEKLFF. CDR3 nucleotide sequence: TGCAGTGCTAGTCCAGCCCTAGCCTCTAATGAAAAACTGTTTTTT. The chain recombines TRBV20-1 with TRBJ1-4; no clear D. Per germline, CDR1 DFQATT and CDR2 SNEGSKA (reference sequence). V was cut by 3 bases and J by 3 bases, with 14 bases left in between. This CDR3 has 15 residues.

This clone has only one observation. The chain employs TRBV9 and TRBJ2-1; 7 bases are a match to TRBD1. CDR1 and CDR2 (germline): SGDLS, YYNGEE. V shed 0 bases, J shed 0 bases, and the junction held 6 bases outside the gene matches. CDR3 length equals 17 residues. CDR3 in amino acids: CASSVGRGLSSYNEQFF. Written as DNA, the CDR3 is TGTGCCAGCAGCGTAGGTAGGGGGCTCAGCTCCTACAATGAGCAGTTCTTC.

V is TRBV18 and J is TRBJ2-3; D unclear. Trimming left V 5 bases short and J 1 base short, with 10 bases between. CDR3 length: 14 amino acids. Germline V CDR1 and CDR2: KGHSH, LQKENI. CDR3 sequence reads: CASSTRRGTDTQYF. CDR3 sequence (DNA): TGTGCCAGCTCAACCCGACGGGGCACAGATACGCAGTATTTT.

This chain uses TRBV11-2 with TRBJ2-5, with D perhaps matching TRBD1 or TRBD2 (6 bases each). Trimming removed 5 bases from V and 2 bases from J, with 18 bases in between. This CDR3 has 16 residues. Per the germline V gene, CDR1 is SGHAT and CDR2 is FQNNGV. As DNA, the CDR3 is TGTGCCAGCAGCCAGCTAGGGGGGATCGGGCAAGAGACCCAGTACTTC. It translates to CASSQLGGIGQETQYF.

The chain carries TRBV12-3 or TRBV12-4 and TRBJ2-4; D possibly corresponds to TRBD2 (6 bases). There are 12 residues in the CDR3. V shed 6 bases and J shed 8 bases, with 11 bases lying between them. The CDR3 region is CASSSREDIQYF. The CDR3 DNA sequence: TGTGCCAGCAGCTCGAGGGAGGACATTCAGTACTTC.

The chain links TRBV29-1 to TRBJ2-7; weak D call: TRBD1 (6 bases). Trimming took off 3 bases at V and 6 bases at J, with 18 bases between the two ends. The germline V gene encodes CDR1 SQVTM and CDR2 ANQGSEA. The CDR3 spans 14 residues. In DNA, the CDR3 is TGCAGCGTTGACGAAGGACAGCGAGGGTCCGAGCAGTACTTC. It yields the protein CSVDEGQRGSEQYF.

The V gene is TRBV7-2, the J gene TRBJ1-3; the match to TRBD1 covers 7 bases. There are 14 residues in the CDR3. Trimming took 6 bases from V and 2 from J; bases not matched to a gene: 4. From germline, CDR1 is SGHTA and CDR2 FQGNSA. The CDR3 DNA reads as TGTGCCAGCAGGTACGACAGGGCTGGAAACACCATATATTTT. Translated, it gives CASRYDRAGNTIYF.

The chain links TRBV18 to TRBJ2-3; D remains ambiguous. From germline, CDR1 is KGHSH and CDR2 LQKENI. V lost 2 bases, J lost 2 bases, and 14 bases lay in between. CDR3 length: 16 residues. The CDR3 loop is CASSPGDRSITDTQYF. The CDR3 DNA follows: TGTGCCAGCTCACCAGGTGACCGAAGTATCACAGATACGCAGTATTTT.